This entry lists 19 T cell receptor beta chains sequenced from one sample in a study of Tregs in tolerant kidney transplant recipients. Sequencing was performed with immunoSEQ multiplex PCR; in TCRdb, only in-frame clones are kept and a portion is missing. The table shows some 70,000 clones, with 84% occurring only once. Specimen: CD4+ T cells from blood. The receptors were sampled from a human donor in good health.

J is TRBJ2-1 and V is TRBV7-3; tentatively, D is TRBD1 (6 bases). Germline V gene sequence: CDR1 SGHTA, CDR2 FQGTGA. The germline V and J ends were trimmed by 5 bases and 6 bases, with 14 bases remaining between them. This CDR3 spans 14 amino acids. DNA for the CDR3: TGTGCCAGCAGCCCATCGACAGGACGCAATGAGCAGTTCTTC. Translated, it gives CASSPSTGRNEQFF.

The chain joins TRBV19 to TRBJ2-1; D is possibly TRBD2 (6 bases). CDR3 length: 16 amino acids. CDR1 and CDR2 from the germline V gene are LNHDA and SQIVND (reference sequence). V was clipped by 2 bases and J by 3 bases, with 14 bases between them. CDR3 sequence reads: CASSIREVGSYNEQFF. In DNA, the CDR3 is TGTGCCAGTAGTATACGAGAGGTCGGGAGCTACAATGAGCAGTTCTTC.

V and J are TRBV9 and TRBJ2-1; D is unresolved. CDR3 length: 14 residues. The germline gives CDR1 SGDLS, CDR2 YYNGEE. CDR3 nucleotides: TGTACAACTTCAAGATCCCCCCCATACAATGAGCAGTTCTTC. Protein: CTTSRSPPYNEQFF.

The V and J genes are TRBV5-1 and TRBJ2-1, with TRBD2 identical over 16 bases. The V gene's germline CDR1 is SGHRS and CDR2 YFSETQ. V lost 7 bases to trimming and J lost 8 bases; unmatched junction nucleotides: 6. The CDR3 covers 15 residues. For the CDR3, the DNA is TGCGCCAGCGGACCCGGGACTAGCGGGAGGGATGAGCAGTTCTTC. Protein product: CASGPGTSGRDEQFF.

The genes are TRBV4-1 and TRBJ1-6, with D possibly TRBD1 on 6 matching bases. With 2 bases removed from V and 9 bases from J, the gap between germline ends came to 17 bases. Germline V gene sequence: CDR1 MGHRA, CDR2 YSYEKL. This CDR3 region has 16 residues. The CDR3 reads CASSQTLGHETSPLHF. In nucleotides, the CDR3 is TGCGCCAGCAGCCAAACGTTGGGACATGAGACTTCACCCCTCCACTTT.

The chain has TRBV11-1 and TRBJ1-2; unclear D gene. The CDR3 runs 12 residues. V lost 1 base to trimming and J lost 4 bases, with 4 bases between them. Germline V CDR1 and CDR2: SGHAT, FQDESV (reference sequence). The CDR3 region is CASSLGSYGYTF. The CDR3 nucleotides are TGTGCCAGCAGCTTAGGGTCCTATGGCTACACCTTC.

The V and J genes are TRBV2 and TRBJ2-5, with unresolved D. V lost 6 bases to trimming and J lost 5 bases, with 10 bases between them. Germline V gives CDR1 SNHLY, CDR2 FYNNEI. The CDR3 has 12 residues. As DNA, the CDR3 is TGTGCCAGCAGGGTCCTGGTGGAGACCCAGTACTTC. This sequence encodes CASRVLVETQYF.

The chain recombines TRBV5-5 with TRBJ2-2; 7 nucleotides agree with TRBD1. Germline lookup yields CDR1 SGHKS and CDR2 YYEKEE (reference sequence). J lost 0 bases, V lost 6 bases, and 8 bases had no gene match. The CDR3 sequence is 16 residues long. CDR3 bases: TGTGCCAGCACTTCTCCAGGGGGACCGAACACCGGGGAGCTGTTTTTT. Translation: CASTSPGGPNTGELFF.

In nucleotides, the CDR3 is TGCGCCACCAGACTAGCGGATAATGAGCAGTTCTTC. Translated: CATRLADNEQFF. This chain links TRBV5-1 with TRBJ2-1; 9 nucleotides line up with TRBD2. CDR1 SGHRS and CDR2 YFSETQ come from the germline V gene. The CDR3 is 12 residues long. V lost 9 bases to trimming and J lost 7 bases; unmatched junction nucleotides: 5. The full variable domain, in which reference TRBV5-1 and TRBJ2-1 provide the parts outside the CDR3, is KAGVTQTPRYLIKTRGQQVTLSCSPISGHRSVSWYQQTPGQGLQFLFEYFSETQRNKGNFPGRFSGRQFSNSRSEMNVSTLELGDSALYLCATRLADNEQFFGPGTRLTVL.

This clone has just one count. This chain links TRBV2 with TRBJ1-4; a weak D match, TRBD1 (5 bases). Germline V gene sequence: CDR1 SNHLY, CDR2 FYNNEI. This CDR3 region has 15 residues. Trimming removed 6 bases at V and 4 bases at J, with 15 bases between. CDR3 in DNA: TGTGCCAGCAGCCAAGCGGGACGGAATAATGAAAAACTGTTTTTT. It encodes CASSQAGRNNEKLFF.

This clone has a handful of counts. This chain connects TRBV2 to TRBJ1-5, with a tentative D call TRBD1 (5 bases). This CDR3 spans 14 amino acids. Germline CDR1 and CDR2: SNHLY and FYNNEI. V was cut by 5 bases and J by 4 bases, with 12 bases left in between. CDR3 DNA: TGTGCCAGCAGTCTCGGGACGGATAATCAGCCCCAGCATTTT. This gives the protein CASSLGTDNQPQHF.

The chain joins TRBV6-5 to TRBJ1-1, with D possibly being TRBD1 (6 bases). Germline CDR1 is MNHEY and CDR2 is SVGAGI. This CDR3 contains 14 residues. With 3 bases removed from V and 5 bases from J, the gap between germline ends came to 13 bases. The DNA of the CDR3 is TGTGCCAGCAGTTATCGGGGGGCGCGTACTGAAGCTTTCTTT. It specifies CASSYRGARTEAFF.

The chain uses TRBV2 and TRBJ1-5; D not certain. There are 14 residues in the CDR3. The germline V and J ends were trimmed by 7 bases and 9 bases, with 19 bases remaining between them. The germline CDR1 and CDR2 sequences are SNHLY and FYNNEI. The CDR3: CASKWDTPGRPQHF. The DNA for the CDR3 is TGTGCCAGCAAGTGGGATACCCCTGGACGGCCCCAGCATTTT.

CDR3: CASSLVLRTKTYEQYF. CDR3 nucleotide sequence: TGTGCCAGCAGCTTAGTGCTACGGACTAAAACCTACGAGCAGTACTTC. This chain uses TRBV7-2 with TRBJ2-7; the D gene is possibly TRBD2 (6 bases). From germline, CDR1 is SGHTA and CDR2 FQGNSA. With 1 base removed from V and 2 bases from J, the gap between germline ends came to 15 bases. There are 16 residues in the CDR3. The whole variable domain, remainder taken from reference TRBV7-2 and TRBJ2-7, is GAGVSQSPSNKVTEKGKDVELRCDPISGHTALYWYRQSLGQGLEFLIYFQGNSAPDKSGLPSDRFSAERTGGSVSTLTIQRTQQEDSAVYLCASSLVLRTKTYEQYFGPGTRLTVT.

The genes are TRBV5-1 and TRBJ2-3; 10 bases agree with TRBD2. J lost 3 bases, V lost 2 bases, and 6 bases had no gene match. Germline-derived CDR1 and CDR2 are SGHRS and YFSETQ. This CDR3 contains 16 residues. The CDR3 protein is CASSFSSGRDTDTQYF. CDR3 coding DNA: TGCGCCAGCAGCTTTTCCAGCGGGAGGGATACAGATACGCAGTATTTT.

The chain carries TRBV11-2 and TRBJ2-7, with 10 bases that match TRBD1. This CDR3 region has 15 residues. V was pared by 6 bases and J by 0 bases, with 5 bases of the junction left unmatched. Per the germline V gene, CDR1 is SGHAT and CDR2 is FQNNGV. CDR3 residues: CASSTGTGVSYEQYF. In nucleotides, the CDR3 is TGTGCCAGCAGTACCGGGACAGGGGTCTCCTACGAGCAGTACTTC.

The gene calls are TRBV7-9 and TRBJ2-3, with TRBD1 matching 7 bases. The CDR3 length is 15 residues. Germline V gene data show CDR1 as SEHNR and CDR2 as FQNEAQ (reference sequence). After removal of 5 bases from V and 2 bases from J, the junction contained 7 bases not matched to a gene. CDR3 loop: CASSLTGTDTDTQYF. Here the CDR3 DNA reads TGTGCCAGCAGCCTGACCGGGACAGACACAGATACGCAGTATTTT. The full variable domain, its missing parts supplied by reference TRBV7-9 and TRBJ2-3, is DTGVSQNPRHKITKRGQNVTFRCDPISEHNRLYWYRQTLGQGPEFLTYFQNEAQLEKSRLLSDRFSAERPKGSFSTLEIQRTEQGDSAMYLCASSLTGTDTDTQYFGPGTRLTVL.

The chain couples TRBV29-1 to TRBJ2-3; D possibly corresponds to TRBD2 (6 bases). There are 13 residues in the CDR3. Trimming removed 6 bases from V and 0 bases from J, with 10 bases in between. The germline V gene encodes CDR1 SQVTM and CDR2 ANQGSEA. In nucleotides, the CDR3 is TGCAGCGTAAGACGGGAGAGCACAGATACGCAGTATTTT. Protein: CSVRRESTDTQYF.

The table lists this clone with a count of one. J is TRBJ2-5 and V is TRBV11-3, with 7 bases identical to TRBD1. Germline V gene data show CDR1 as SGHNT and CDR2 as YENEEA. The CDR3 is 16 amino acids. The V gene end was trimmed by 1 base and the J gene end by 3 bases; junction bases not matched to a gene: 8. The CDR3 nucleotides read TGTGCCAGCAGCTTAGGAGTAGGGGGCAAGGAAGAGACCCAGTACTTC. Amino acids: CASSLGVGGKEETQYF.